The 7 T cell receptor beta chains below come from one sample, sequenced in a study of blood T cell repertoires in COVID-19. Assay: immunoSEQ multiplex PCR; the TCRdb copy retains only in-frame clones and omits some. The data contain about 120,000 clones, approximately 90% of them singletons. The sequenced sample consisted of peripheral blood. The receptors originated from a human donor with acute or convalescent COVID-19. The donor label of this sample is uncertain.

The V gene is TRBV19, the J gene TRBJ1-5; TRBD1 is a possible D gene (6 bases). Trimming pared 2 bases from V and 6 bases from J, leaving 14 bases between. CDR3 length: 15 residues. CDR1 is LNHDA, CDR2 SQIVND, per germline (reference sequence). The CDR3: CASSIILTGSQPQHF. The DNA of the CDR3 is TGTGCCAGTAGTATAATCCTAACAGGGTCTCAGCCCCAGCATTTT.

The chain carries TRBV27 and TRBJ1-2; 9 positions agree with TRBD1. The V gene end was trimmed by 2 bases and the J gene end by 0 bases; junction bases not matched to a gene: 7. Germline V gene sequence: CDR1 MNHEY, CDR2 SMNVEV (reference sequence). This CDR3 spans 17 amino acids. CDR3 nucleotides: TGTGCCAGCAGTTTAAAGGGGACAGGGACGACTAACTATGGCTACACCTTC. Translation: CASSLKGTGTTNYGYTF.

CDR3 amino acids: CASSLARSNEQFF. CDR3 bases: TGTGCCAGCAGCTTAGCGCGGTCCAATGAGCAGTTCTTC. This chain connects TRBV7-8 to TRBJ2-1; D remains ambiguous. CDR1 is SGHVS and CDR2 is FQNEAQ in the germline V gene. The CDR3 has 13 residues. Trimming removed 0 bases from V and 6 bases from J, with 6 bases in between.

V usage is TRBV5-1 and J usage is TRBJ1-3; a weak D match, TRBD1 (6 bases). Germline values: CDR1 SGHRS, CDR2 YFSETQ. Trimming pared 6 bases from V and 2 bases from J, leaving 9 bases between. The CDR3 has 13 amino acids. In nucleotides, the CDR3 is TGCGCCAGCAATTCAGGGGCTGGAAACACCATATATTTT. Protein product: CASNSGAGNTIYF.

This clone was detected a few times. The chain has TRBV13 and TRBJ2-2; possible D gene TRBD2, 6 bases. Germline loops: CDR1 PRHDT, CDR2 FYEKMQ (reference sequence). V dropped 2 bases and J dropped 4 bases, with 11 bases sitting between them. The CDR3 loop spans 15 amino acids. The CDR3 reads CASSLPGEGTGELFF. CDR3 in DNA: TGTGCCAGCAGCTTACCGGGAGAGGGCACCGGGGAGCTGTTTTTT.

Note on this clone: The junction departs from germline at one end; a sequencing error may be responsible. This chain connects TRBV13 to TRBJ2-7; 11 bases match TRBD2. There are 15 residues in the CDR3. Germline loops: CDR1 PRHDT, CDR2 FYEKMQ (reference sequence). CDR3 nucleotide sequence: TGTGCCAGCAGCATAGGGACTAGCGGAAACTACGAGCAGTACTTC. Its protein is CASSIGTSGNYEQYF.

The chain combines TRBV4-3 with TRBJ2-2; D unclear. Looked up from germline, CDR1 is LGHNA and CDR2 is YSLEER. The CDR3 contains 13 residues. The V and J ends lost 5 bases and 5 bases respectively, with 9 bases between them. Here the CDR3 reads CASSAQYTGELFF. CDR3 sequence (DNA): TGCGCCAGCAGCGCACAGTATACCGGGGAGCTGTTTTTT.